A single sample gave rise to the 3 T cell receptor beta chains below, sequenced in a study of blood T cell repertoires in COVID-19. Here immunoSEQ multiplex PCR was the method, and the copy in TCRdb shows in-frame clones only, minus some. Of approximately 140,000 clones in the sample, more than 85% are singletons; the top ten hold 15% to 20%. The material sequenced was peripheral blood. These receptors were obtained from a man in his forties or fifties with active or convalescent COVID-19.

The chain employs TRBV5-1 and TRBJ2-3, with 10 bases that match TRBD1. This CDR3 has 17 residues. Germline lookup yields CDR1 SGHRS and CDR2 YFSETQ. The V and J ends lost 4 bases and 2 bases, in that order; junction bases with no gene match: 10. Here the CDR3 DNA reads TGCGCCAGCAGCAAGGGACCGGGACAGGGGACCACAGATACGCAGTATTTT. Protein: CASSKGPGQGTTDTQYF.

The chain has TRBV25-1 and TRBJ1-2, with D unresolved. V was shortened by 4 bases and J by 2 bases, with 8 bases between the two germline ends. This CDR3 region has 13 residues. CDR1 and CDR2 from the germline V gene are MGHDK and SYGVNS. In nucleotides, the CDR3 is TGTGCCAGCAGTGTCAGGCCCAACTATGGCTACACCTTC. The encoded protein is CASSVRPNYGYTF.

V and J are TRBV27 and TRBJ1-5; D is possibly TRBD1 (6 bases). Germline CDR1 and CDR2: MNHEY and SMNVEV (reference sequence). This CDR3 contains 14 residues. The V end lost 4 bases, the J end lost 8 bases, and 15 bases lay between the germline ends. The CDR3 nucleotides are TGTGCCAGCAGTTATTTGAGGGGGGGAGAGCCCCAGCATTTT. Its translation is CASSYLRGGEPQHF.